This T cell receptor beta chain is drawn from a study of response to subunit inactivated influenza vaccine. MiXCR was run by TCRdb on the RT-PCR reads, yielding one entry per CDR3 protein. The sample carries 450,000 to 500,000 distinct CDR3 sequences, 9.5% to 12% recorded once. Overall study findings and caveats: After each seasonal influenza vaccination, few new T cells are recruited, the authors suggested.

A word on this clonotype: Its antigen is not known.

V lost 0 bases and J lost 4, with 13 bases in between. The CDR3 has 16 amino acids. Germline V lookup: CDR1 LGHDT, CDR2 YNNKEL (reference sequence). This sequence originates from a man in his fifties or sixties who received an inactivated influenza vaccine. V gene TRBV3-1 combines with J gene TRBJ2-1; D remains ambiguous. Source: PBMCs from blood, taken roughly 45 days after vaccination. CDR3 in amino acids: CASSQDPVVGYNEQFF. For the CDR3, the DNA is TGTGCCAGCAGCCAAGACCCAGTGGTGGGGTACAATGAGCAGTTCTTC.